The next 21 T cell receptor beta chains were all read from a single sample in a study of Ad26.COV2.S vaccination and SARS-CoV-2 variants. Libraries were prepared by immunoSEQ multiplex PCR; TCRdb keeps only in-frame clonotypes and omits some of them. This table holds around 380,000 clones, more than 85% found once. Treatment defined: about 20 received Ad26.COV2.S at low or high dose, single or two shots; 5 received placebo; per-sample allocation not given. Sampling took place 63 days after the first vaccine or placebo injection. The sample in question was peripheral blood, obtained in a trial of Ad26.COV2.S vaccine versus placebo. These receptors all come from a person between 18 and 59 years old who received the Ad26.COV2.S COVID-19 vaccine or a placebo.

This rearrangement joins TRBV11-2 to TRBJ2-5; no clear D. The CDR3 consists of 13 residues. Germline CDR1 reads SGHAT; CDR2 reads FQNNGV. Trimming took 3 bases from V and 3 from J, leaving 8 bases between them. The CDR3 here is CASSFGQEETQYF. The CDR3 DNA reads as TGTGCCAGCAGCTTCGGGCAAGAAGAGACCCAGTACTTC.

This clone was recorded once. The rearrangement joins TRBV5-4 to TRBJ2-7; weak D call: TRBD1 (6 bases). Trimming stripped 0 bases from V and 3 bases from J, with 16 bases between. The CDR3 extends over 16 amino acids. The germline gives CDR1 SGHNT, CDR2 YYREEE (reference sequence). In DNA, the CDR3 is TGTGCCAGCAGCTTGGGACGGCGTGGGGGCCACTACGAGCAGTACTTC. Its protein is CASSLGRRGGHYEQYF.

In its sample, this clone was seen once. The genes are TRBV27 and TRBJ2-2, with D perhaps assigned TRBD1 or TRBD2 (7 bases each). The germline V and J ends were trimmed by 6 bases and 1 base, with 12 bases remaining between them. The CDR3 runs to 15 residues. Germline loops: CDR1 MNHEY, CDR2 SMNVEV (reference sequence). The CDR3 DNA reads TGTGCCAGCAGGGGGGGGACAGAGAACACCGGGGAGCTGTTTTTT. Its protein product is CASRGGTENTGELFF.

This chain links TRBV7-2 with TRBJ2-3; TRBD2 matches at 10 bases. The trim removed 4 bases at V and 3 bases at J, leaving 13 bases unmatched. The CDR3 spans 18 residues. Germline V gene data show CDR1 as SGHTA and CDR2 as FQGNSA. This CDR3 reads CASSSPGERGGRTDTQYF. CDR3 coding DNA: TGTGCCAGCAGCTCCCCTGGTGAGCGGGGGGGCAGGACAGATACGCAGTATTTT.

The chain joins TRBV25-1 to TRBJ1-3; 7 bases map to TRBD1. CDR1 is MGHDK and CDR2 is SYGVNS in the germline V gene. The CDR3 length is 15 residues. Unmatched junction bases numbered 4, after V lost 4 bases and J lost 1 base. CDR3 sequence reads: CASSGTGVSGNTIYF. DNA of the CDR3: TGTGCCAGCAGTGGAACAGGGGTTTCTGGAAACACCATATATTTT.

Note on this clone: Other nucleotide sequences in the sample specify the same CDR3. The chain uses TRBV2 and TRBJ2-7; D is ambiguous. Between the trimmed V and J ends, which lost 6 bases and 1 base, there was a span of 4 bases. The CDR3 contains 11 residues. The germline gives CDR1 SNHLY, CDR2 FYNNEI. The CDR3 DNA is TGTGCCAGCAGAGGGTCCTACGAGCAGTACTTC. It is translated as CASRGSYEQYF.

The chain has TRBV6-4 and TRBJ2-5; D unclear. V was pared by 7 bases and J by 2 bases, with 23 bases between. This CDR3 is 17 amino acids long. Germline V gene sequence: CDR1 MRHNA, CDR2 SNTAGT. The CDR3 loop reads CASTKPSSENRQETQYF. CDR3 nucleotide sequence: TGTGCCAGCACTAAACCGAGCTCGGAGAATAGACAAGAGACCCAGTACTTC.

The rearrangement links TRBV19 to TRBJ2-7, with a weak D call TRBD2 (7 bases). Trimming left V 5 bases short and J 5 bases short, with 19 bases between. In germline, CDR1 is LNHDA, CDR2 SQIVND (reference sequence). The CDR3 length is 15 residues. CDR3 region: CASSGAGAPRDEQYF. DNA for the CDR3: TGTGCCAGTAGTGGGGCGGGGGCGCCGAGGGACGAGCAGTACTTC.

The J gene is TRBJ2-1, the V gene TRBV11-1; D is uncertain. The V end lost 11 bases, the J end lost 4 bases, and 15 bases lay between the germline ends. The CDR3 is 13 residues long. The V gene's germline CDR1 is SGHAT and CDR2 FQDESV (reference sequence). The CDR3 DNA reads TGTGCCTCAAGACGGACCGGGTACAATGAGCAGTTCTTC. Its translation: CASRRTGYNEQFF.

This clone was observed a single time. The chain carries TRBV6-4 and TRBJ1-2; 8 bases are shared with TRBD1. The CDR3 has 14 residues. Germline trimming cut 5 bases from V and 2 bases from J; bases unmatched to any gene: 4. Germline V CDR1 and CDR2: MRHNA, SNTAGT. The CDR3 is CASSSGTGNYGYTF. The CDR3 DNA is TGTGCCAGCAGTTCCGGGACAGGAAACTATGGCTACACCTTC.

The chain joins TRBV3-1 (or the pseudogene TRBV3-2) to TRBJ2-2; D call uncertain. From germline, CDR1 is LGHDT and CDR2 YNNKEL (reference sequence). This CDR3 has 14 residues. V was shortened by 3 bases and J by 4 bases, with 9 bases between the two germline ends. The CDR3 nucleotides read TGTGCCAGCAGCCAGTCCCCATTCACCGGGGAGCTGTTTTTT. Translation: CASSQSPFTGELFF.

V and J are TRBV19 and TRBJ2-2; TRBD1 might be the D (5 bases). V shed 3 bases and J shed 4 bases, with 12 bases lying between them. Germline V gives CDR1 LNHDA, CDR2 SQIVND (reference sequence). The CDR3 has 15 residues. The CDR3 spells CASSIRQSITGELFF. The CDR3 region has the DNA TGTGCCAGTAGTATCAGACAGAGTATCACCGGGGAGCTGTTTTTT.

This clone was observed once. The rearrangement uses TRBV5-1 and TRBJ2-3; D is perhaps TRBD2 (5 bases). There are 16 residues in the CDR3. The V gene's germline CDR1 is SGHRS and CDR2 YFSETQ. V lost 0 bases, J lost 0 bases, and 11 bases lay in between. The DNA for the CDR3 is TGCGCCAGCAGCTTGGTTGAGCGGCCTAGCACAGATACGCAGTATTTT. It encodes CASSLVERPSTDTQYF.

This chain links TRBV6-5 with TRBJ2-1, with TRBD1 identical over 10 bases. V shed 5 bases and J 10 bases; nucleotides not matched to a gene: 8. This CDR3 has 14 residues. Germline CDR1 is MNHEY and CDR2 is SVGAGI. The CDR3 coding sequence is TGTGCCAGCAGTCGTGGGACAGGGGCTGTCGAGCAGTTCTTC. This encodes CASSRGTGAVEQFF.

The V gene is TRBV2, the J gene TRBJ2-3, with TRBD2 as a possible D gene (7 bases). V shed 1 base and J shed 2 bases, with 13 bases lying between them. This CDR3 is built from 16 residues. The V gene's germline CDR1 is SNHLY and CDR2 FYNNEI. The CDR3 DNA sequence: TGTGCCAGCAGTGAAGGGGGAGGGGGAATCACAGATACGCAGTATTTT. Its protein product is CASSEGGGGITDTQYF.

The J gene is TRBJ2-5, the V gene TRBV2, with D possibly being TRBD1 or TRBD2 (6 bases each). Germline values: CDR1 SNHLY, CDR2 FYNNEI. This CDR3 is 14 amino acids long. Trimming removed 8 bases from V and 4 bases from J, with 17 bases in between. The CDR3 DNA is TGTGCCAGCCGAGAAGTGGGGGGCGGAGAGACCCAGTACTTC. This gives the protein CASREVGGGETQYF. Full variable domain (remainder filled in from reference TRBV2 and TRBJ2-5): EPEVTQTPSHQVTQMGQEVILRCVPISNHLYFYWYRQILGQKVEFLVSFYNNEISEKSEIFDDQFSVERPDGSNFTLKIRSTKLEDSAMYFCASREVGGGETQYFGPGTRLLVL.

This sequence joins TRBV6-5 and TRBJ2-2; 7 bases align to TRBD1. The germline V gene encodes CDR1 MNHEY and CDR2 SVGAGI. This CDR3 contains 15 residues. Trimming took 4 bases from V and 1 from J; bases not matched to a gene: 3. This CDR3 is CASSSRTGNTGELFF. The CDR3 DNA reads TGTGCCAGCAGTTCCCGGACAGGGAACACCGGGGAGCTGTTTTTT.

The chain employs TRBV19 and TRBJ2-1; no clear D gene. Germline CDR1 is LNHDA and CDR2 is SQIVND (reference sequence). Trimming pared 3 bases from V and 5 bases from J, leaving 14 bases between. This CDR3 has 15 amino acids. The CDR3 loop reads CASSMGSDQNNEQFF. The DNA for the CDR3 is TGTGCCAGTAGTATGGGGTCGGACCAAAACAATGAGCAGTTCTTC.

The rearrangement links TRBV5-1 to TRBJ2-7, with a possible D match to TRBD2 (5 bases). The V end was cut by 0 bases, the J end by 5 bases, with 9 bases between. The CDR3 has 13 amino acids. Looked up from germline, CDR1 is SGHRS and CDR2 is YFSETQ. CDR3 sequence (DNA): TGCGCCAGCAGCTTGGGAGGGAATAACGAGCAGTACTTC. It encodes CASSLGGNNEQYF. The whole variable domain, remainder taken from reference TRBV5-1 and TRBJ2-7, is KAGVTQTPRYLIKTRGQQVTLSCSPISGHRSVSWYQQTPGQGLQFLFEYFSETQRNKGNFPGRFSGRQFSNSRSEMNVSTLELGDSALYLCASSLGGNNEQYFGPGTRLTVT.

This sequence joins TRBV10-3 and TRBJ2-3; possibly TRBD2 for D (6 bases). Trimming shortened V by 5 bases and J by 0 bases, and 9 bases separated the two germline ends. The CDR3 sequence is 14 residues long. Looked up from germline, CDR1 is ENHRY and CDR2 is SYGVKD. The CDR3 DNA sequence: TGTGCCATCAGTAGCGGGCCTAGCACAGATACGCAGTATTTT. Protein sequence: CAISSGPSTDTQYF.

In this sample, this clone turned up once. The gene calls are TRBV3-1 (or the pseudogene TRBV3-2) and TRBJ1-5, with 7 bases that match TRBD1. Per germline, CDR1 LGHDT and CDR2 YNNKEL (reference sequence). CDR3 length: 14 residues. V lost 6 bases and J lost 2; bases outside the gene matches: 4. CDR3 bases: TGTGCCAGCAGTCCGACAGGGCGCAATCAGCCCCAGCATTTT. Its translation is CASSPTGRNQPQHF.